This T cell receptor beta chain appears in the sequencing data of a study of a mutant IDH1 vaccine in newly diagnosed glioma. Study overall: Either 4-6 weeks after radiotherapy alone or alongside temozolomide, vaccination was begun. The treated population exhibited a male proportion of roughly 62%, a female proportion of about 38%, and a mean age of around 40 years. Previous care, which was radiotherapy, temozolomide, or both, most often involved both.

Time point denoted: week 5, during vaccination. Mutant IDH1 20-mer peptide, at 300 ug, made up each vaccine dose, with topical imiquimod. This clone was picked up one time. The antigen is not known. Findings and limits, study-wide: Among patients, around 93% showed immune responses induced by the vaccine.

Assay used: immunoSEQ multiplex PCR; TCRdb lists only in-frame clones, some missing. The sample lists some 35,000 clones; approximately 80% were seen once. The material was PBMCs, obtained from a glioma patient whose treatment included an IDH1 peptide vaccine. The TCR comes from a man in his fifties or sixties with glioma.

Here the CDR3 reads CASSEGGGREGPYF. The CDR3 DNA reads TGTGCCAGCAGTGAAGGGGGCGGGAGAGAGGGGCCATACTTC. The J gene is TRBJ2-5, the V gene TRBV6-1; TRBD2 agrees at 7 bases. CDR3 length: 14 residues. CDR1 MNHNS and CDR2 SASEGT come from the germline V gene. Germline trimming cut 1 base from V and 14 bases from J; bases unmatched to any gene: 13.